A selection of T cell receptor beta chains follows, all from one sample in a study of blood T cell repertoires in COVID-19. Sequencing used immunoSEQ multiplex PCR; TCRdb keeps in-frame clones, though not all of them. The data contain about 150,000 clones, 75% to 85% of them seen just once; the ten biggest clones take up about 4%. Sequencing input: peripheral blood. The receptor source for this set is a man in his sixties with acute or convalescent COVID-19. Both conserved end residues are part of each CDR3. The order of the fields is clone size, D gene, V gene, J gene, CDR3 DNA, CDR3 protein. The D gene is left open where the match is weak. Some rows mark clone size as missing; the rest say once, few, many or name a class of expanded clone.

NA	NA	TRBV19	TRBJ1-6	TGTGCCAGTAGTCCCGGTAACGTGGGAGGGTCACCCCTCCACTTT	CASSPGNVGGSPLHF
once	NA	TRBV19	TRBJ1-5	TGTGCCAGTAGCTTACAGGAGCCGACTAGGCCCCAGCATTTT	CASSLQEPTRPQHF
once	NA	TRBV6-5	TRBJ2-3	TGTGCCAGCAGTCTGCGGGGTGACACAGATACGCAGTATTTT	CASSLRGDTDTQYF
NA	NA	TRBV11-2	TRBJ2-5	TGTGCCAGCAGCTTAATGACAGAACAAGAGACCCAGTACTTC	CASSLMTEQETQYF
NA	TRBD1	TRBV27	TRBJ2-7	TGTGCCAGCAGCCCCCCGACAGGGGGCTTCATCCACGAGCAGTACTTC	CASSPPTGGFIHEQYF
NA	TRBD2	TRBV10-3	TRBJ2-7	TGTGCCATCAGTGCTAGCAGACTAGCGGGAACGTACGAGCAGTACTTC	CAISASRLAGTYEQYF
few	TRBD1	TRBV18	TRBJ2-7	TGTGCCAGCTCACGAGGGACAGGGGCTCAGAGCTCCTACGAGCAGTACTTC	CASSRGTGAQSSYEQYF
once	TRBD2	TRBV11-2	TRBJ2-3	TGTGCCAGCAGCTTAGGCGCGGGAGCTAGCACAGATACGCAGTATTTT	CASSLGAGASTDTQYF
NA	NA	TRBV7-9	TRBJ2-2	TGTGCCAGCAGCTTAGGAGGGAACACCGGGGAGCTGTTTTTT	CASSLGGNTGELFF
NA	TRBD1	TRBV4-1	TRBJ1-2	TGCGCCAGCAGCCAAGATTCGAGACAGGGGGGCTATGGCTACACCTTC	CASSQDSRQGGYGYTF
NA	TRBD2	TRBV10-1	TRBJ2-3	TGCGCCACGCGGGCGGGAGCTACAGATACGCAGTATTTT	CATRAGATDTQYF
many	TRBD2	TRBV11-2	TRBJ2-1	TGTGCCAGCAGTTTAACGGCTAGCGGGAGCAGAGAGCAGTTCTTC	CASSLTASGSREQFF
NA	TRBD2	TRBV27	TRBJ2-5	TGTGCCAGCAGTTCCCTCGGGGCGGGAGGGCACCAAGAGACCCAGTACTTC	CASSSLGAGGHQETQYF
NA	NA	TRBV28	TRBJ2-1	TGTGCCAGCAGTTCCCCGGCAGGGGCCTACAATGAGCAGTTCTTC	CASSSPAGAYNEQFF
few	NA	TRBV28	TRBJ2-1	TGTGCCAGCAGTCTTGACCCGGGGAATGAGCAGTTCTTC	CASSLDPGNEQFF
NA	TRBD2	TRBV3-1/TRBV3-2	TRBJ2-7	TGTGCCAGCAGTAGTCTAGCGGGAGGGGCAGGGGCCCACGAGCAGTACTTC	CASSSLAGGAGAHEQYF
few	TRBD2	TRBV19	TRBJ2-6	TGTGCCAGTAGTCACCCGGGGGGGCAGTCTTACTCTGGGGCCAACGTCCTGACTTTC	CASSHPGGQSYSGANVLTF
NA	TRBD2	TRBV5-1	TRBJ2-1	TGCGCCAGCAGCTTGGAAGCGGGAGCTGAGCAGTTCTTC	CASSLEAGAEQFF